The 6 T cell receptor beta chains given below trace back to one sample, sequenced in a study of blood T cell repertoires in COVID-19. The method was immunoSEQ multiplex PCR; TCRdb's version includes in-frame clones alone and lacks a portion of them. Of 230,000 or so clones listed, 85% to 90% are singletons. The sample consisted of PBMCs or T cells enriched from blood (not recorded which). These receptors originate from a woman aged 50 to 60 with acute COVID-19.

V usage is TRBV24-1 and J usage is TRBJ2-1; weak D call: TRBD1 (5 bases). From germline, CDR1 is KGHDR and CDR2 SFDVKD. Trimming stripped 5 bases from V and 0 bases from J, with 10 bases between. The CDR3 is 15 residues long. The CDR3 reads CATSVRTSSYNEQFF. CDR3 DNA sequence: TGTGCCACCAGTGTACGGACAAGCTCCTACAATGAGCAGTTCTTC.

The V call is TRBV18, the J call TRBJ1-4; the D gene is possibly TRBD1 (6 bases). The CDR3 is made up of 15 amino acids. CDR1 and CDR2 from the germline V gene are KGHSH and LQKENI. Deletions cut 5 bases from V and 0 bases from J, with 10 bases between. Written as DNA, the CDR3 is TGTGCCAGCTCATCGAACAGGGCAACTAATGAAAAACTGTTTTTT. It specifies CASSSNRATNEKLFF.

J is TRBJ1-1 and V is TRBV6-1; D gene unclear. The germline CDR1 and CDR2 sequences are MNHNS and SASEGT. CDR3 length equals 15 residues. V was shortened by 2 bases and J by 4 bases, with 14 bases between the two germline ends. The CDR3 loop reads CASSELQLVRTEAFF. The CDR3 region has the DNA TGTGCCAGCAGTGAATTACAGCTTGTCCGCACTGAAGCTTTCTTT.

This chain links TRBV19 with TRBJ1-4; possible D gene TRBD1, 6 bases. This CDR3 comprises 17 residues. Germline CDR1 reads LNHDA; CDR2 reads SQIVND (reference sequence). Trimming shortened V by 7 bases and J by 13 bases, and 31 bases separated the two germline ends. This chain's CDR3 is CASMSPHQQGMYEGLFF. DNA for the CDR3: TGTGCCAGTATGAGTCCCCACCAACAGGGAATGTATGAGGGACTGTTTTTT. The full variable domain, rest sourced from reference TRBV19 and TRBJ1-4, is DGGITQSPKYLFRKEGQNVTLSCEQNLNHDAMYWYRQDPGQGLRLIYYSQIVNDFQKGDIAEGYSVSREKKESFPLTVTSAQKNPTAFYLCASMSPHQQGMYEGLFFGSGTQLSVL.

This chain links TRBV4-1 with TRBJ2-1, with 12 bases matching TRBD2. With V trimmed by 5 bases and J by 1 base, 9 bases remained unmatched. Germline loops: CDR1 MGHRA, CDR2 YSYEKL. The CDR3 sequence is 18 residues long. The CDR3 reads CASSYRTSGTISYNEQFF. In nucleotides, the CDR3 is TGCGCCAGCAGCTATCGGACTAGCGGGACTATATCCTACAATGAGCAGTTCTTC.

On this clone itself: Other DNA sequences of this sample code for an identical CDR3. The genes are TRBV28 and TRBJ1-5, with 9 bases lining up with TRBD1. Looked up from germline, CDR1 is MDHEN and CDR2 is SYDVKM. CDR3 length equals 14 residues. With V trimmed by 6 bases and J by 5 bases, 5 bases remained unmatched. The CDR3 loop reads CASSSGQGHQPQHF. Here the CDR3 DNA reads TGTGCCAGCAGCTCCGGACAGGGGCATCAGCCCCAGCATTTT.